Shown below are 3 T cell receptor beta chains from a single sample sequenced in a study of blood T cell repertoires in COVID-19. TCRdb's copy holds only in-frame clones and misses some; the assay was immunoSEQ multiplex PCR. The profile shows some 350,000 clones, around 90% of them singletons. The sequenced sample was peripheral blood. Source of these receptors: a young man with active or convalescent COVID-19.

V gene TRBV6-5 combines with J gene TRBJ2-7, with 10 nucleotides matching TRBD1. This CDR3 spans 13 amino acids. CDR1 is MNHEY, CDR2 SVGAGI, per germline. J was trimmed by 6 bases and V by 7 bases; bases with no gene match: 6. The DNA for the CDR3 is TGTGCCAGCAAACCGGGACAGGGGACCGAGCAGTACTTC. Amino acid sequence: CASKPGQGTEQYF.

V and J are TRBV5-5 and TRBJ1-1; 8 nucleotides line up with TRBD1. This CDR3 is 14 amino acids long. Germline V CDR1 and CDR2: SGHKS, YYEKEE (reference sequence). V lost 0 bases and J lost 9; bases outside the gene matches: 7. The CDR3 reads CASSLVSDRGKAFF. The CDR3 DNA follows: TGTGCCAGCAGCTTGGTCTCTGACAGGGGAAAAGCTTTCTTT.

Turning to this clone: One junction end disagrees with the germline gene, perhaps due to a read error. The chain has TRBV12-3 or TRBV12-4 and TRBJ2-1, with 7 bases lining up with TRBD2. The CDR3 extends over 13 amino acids. CDR3 amino acids: CAGSLRLADEQFF. The CDR3 bases are TGTGCCGGCAGTTTGCGACTAGCTGATGAGCAGTTCTTC.